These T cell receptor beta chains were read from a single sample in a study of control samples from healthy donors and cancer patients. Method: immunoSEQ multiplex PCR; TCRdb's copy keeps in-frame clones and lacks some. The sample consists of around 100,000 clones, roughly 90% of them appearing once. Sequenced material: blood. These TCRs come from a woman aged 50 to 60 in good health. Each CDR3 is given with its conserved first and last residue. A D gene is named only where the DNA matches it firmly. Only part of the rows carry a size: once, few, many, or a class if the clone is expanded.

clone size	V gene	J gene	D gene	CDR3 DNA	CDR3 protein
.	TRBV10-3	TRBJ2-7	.	TGTGCCATCAGTGTTACTAGAGAGCAGTACTTC	CAISVTREQYF
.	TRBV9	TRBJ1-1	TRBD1	TGTGCCAGCAACCTTGGGGGCAGGGGGACTGAAGCTTTCTTT	CASNLGGRGTEAFF
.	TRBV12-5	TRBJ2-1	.	TGTGCTAGTGGTTTGGGACAGGCTCACAATGAGCAGTTCTTC	CASGLGQAHNEQFF
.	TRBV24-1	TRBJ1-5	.	TGTGCCACCAGTGACCGAACATGGATTGGGCAGCCCCAGCATTTT	CATSDRTWIGQPQHF
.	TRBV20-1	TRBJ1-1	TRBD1	TGCAGTGCTAGTAGGGGACAGGGGACCACTGAAGCTTTCTTT	CSASRGQGTTEAFF
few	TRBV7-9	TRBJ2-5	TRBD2	TGTGCCAGCAGCATCACCGGGAGGCAAGAGACCCAGTACTTC	CASSITGRQETQYF
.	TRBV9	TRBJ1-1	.	TGTGCCAGCAGCGCCATTCAACAAGGGAAAACTGAAGCTTTCTTT	CASSAIQQGKTEAFF
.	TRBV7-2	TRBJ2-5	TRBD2	TGTGCCAGCAGCCCCGGGACTAGCAGGTCGGAGACCCAGTACTTC	CASSPGTSRSETQYF
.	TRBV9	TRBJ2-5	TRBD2	TGTGCCAGCAGCGTAAATCCTAGCGGGAGCGCAATCAACCAAGAGACCCAGTACTTC	CASSVNPSGSAINQETQYF
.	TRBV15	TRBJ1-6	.	TGTGCCACCAGCAGAGACCGGGACGCCAATTCACCCCTCCACTTT	CATSRDRDANSPLHF
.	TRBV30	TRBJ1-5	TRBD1	TGTGCCTGGCCCTCGGACAGGGCCCAGCCCCAGCATTTT	CAWPSDRAQPQHF
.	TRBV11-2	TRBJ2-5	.	TGTGCCAGCAGCTTGTCGAGAGCGGCCCAGTACTTC	CASSLSRAAQYF
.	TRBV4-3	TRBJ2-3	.	TGCGCCAGCAGCCAATCGACTGGCACAGATACGCAGTATTTT	CASSQSTGTDTQYF
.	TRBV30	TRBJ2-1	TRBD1	TGTGCCTGGAGTGTATTAAGGGGGACAGGGGAGTCTAGGGGCTCCTACAATGAGCAGTTCTTC	CAWSVLRGTGESRGSYNEQFF
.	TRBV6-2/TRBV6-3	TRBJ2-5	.	TGTGCCAGCAGTTACGATGGGGAGACCCAGTACTTC	CASSYDGETQYF
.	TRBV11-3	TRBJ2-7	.	TGTGCCAGCAGCTTATCACTAGCAGGCGAGCAGTACTTC	CASSLSLAGEQYF
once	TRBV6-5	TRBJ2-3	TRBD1	TGTGCCAGCAGTTGGACAGGGTCGGATACGCAGTATTTT	CASSWTGSDTQYF